What follows describes a single T cell receptor beta chain. This sample is drawn from a study of blood T cell repertoires in COVID-19. About the study: Whether acute or convalescent, the COVID-19 samples came from the United States, Italy and Spain. PBMCs, B-cell-depleted T cells, or T cells were the source of the cDNA or gDNA that made up the material.

Authors' data handling: For nucleated cells, counts were estimated from reference gene primer amplification. Profiled with immunoSEQ multiplex PCR; TCRdb holds only in-frame clones, not every one. V and J calls and clone size come straight from that table; D and trimming were deduced from the DNA. Of 27,000 or so clones in the sample, about four fifths were seen once. The V end was cut by 5 bases, the J end by 3 bases, with 13 bases between. This CDR3 has 14 amino acids. Per germline, CDR1 LGHDT and CDR2 YNNKEL (reference sequence). The rearrangement links TRBV3-1 (or the pseudogene TRBV3-2) to TRBJ1-1; D is possibly TRBD1 (5 bases). The sample comprised peripheral blood. The TCR sequence derives from a man between 65 and 85 years old with acute or convalescent COVID-19. The CDR3 protein is CASSSRVRDTEAFF. DNA for the CDR3: TGTGCCAGCAGCTCAAGGGTCAGGGACACTGAAGCTTTCTTT.